This T cell receptor (beta chain) originates from a study of T-cell memory formation after mild COVID-19. Study-level information: Among the donors, TCR clusters were largely specific to each donor.

Findings and limits, study-wide: Among CD4+ contracting clones, most were CM and EM, and CD8+ ones EMRA. A second wave expanding day 15 to 37 was CD4+-biased; contracting clones were balanced.

Comments on this clonotype: Its antigen is unidentified.

TCRdb re-called the 5' RACE reads through MiXCR, storing one row per CDR3 protein. This sample has roughly 350,000 distinct CDR3 sequences, with 25% to 30% found just once. The CDR3 has 16 residues. CDR1 is SGHVS, CDR2 FNYEAQ, per germline. Trimming took off 1 base at V and 0 bases at J, with 10 bases between the two ends. The specimen was PBMCs or a T cell subset sorted from them (not recorded which). The origin of this receptor is an adult woman who had mild COVID-19 (a few samples of this study predate the infection). Cell type and time point are not known. V gene TRBV7-6 combines with J gene TRBJ1-3, with D possibly being TRBD1 (6 bases). CDR3 loop: CASSLVRGDSGNTIYF. The CDR3 DNA sequence: TGTGCCAGCAGCTTAGTTAGGGGGGACTCTGGAAACACCATATATTTT.